This T cell receptor beta chain stems from a study of T cell responses to AZD1222 COVID-19 vaccine. Whole-study context: Second-dose intervals of approximately 4 or approximately 12 weeks were pooled. Study-wide results and caveats: The span of vaccine-associated CD4 TCRs extended across spike, with dominance at 160-218 and 743-854. White British ancestry dominated among donors, who included more females, and clonal diversity was possibly underestimated. Rises in breadth and depth of Spike-specific TCRs came after two AZD1222 doses.

Here immunoSEQ multiplex PCR was the method, and the copy in TCRdb shows in-frame clones only, minus some. Of about 110,000 clones listed, roughly 90% are singletons. CDR1 is SGHAT, CDR2 FQNNGV, per germline. Trimming took 0 bases from V and 2 from J; bases not matched to a gene: 5. The CDR3 has 16 residues. A note on this clone: The antigen is undetermined.

This clonotype was sampled from an adult in good health. The V gene is TRBV11-2, the J gene TRBJ2-5; TRBD1 agrees at 8 bases. The input for sequencing was peripheral blood, taken on day 0 of AZD1222 vaccination. CDR3 residues: CASSLDRGTGQETQYF. CDR3 in DNA: TGTGCCAGCAGCTTAGACCGCGGGACAGGACAAGAGACCCAGTACTTC.